This T cell receptor (beta chain) originates from a study of blood T cells in healthy people across ages (dated by TCRdb to 2013 to 2016). About the investigation overall: In model experiments, template switching captured about one uniquely barcoded TCR beta cDNA molecule for every two T cells. Age-related changes in TCR beta repertoire diversity were measured in the study by deep sequencing normalized with unique cDNA molecular identifiers. The donors were split into four age groups: young (average approximately 16 years), middle-aged (about 40), aged (over 55) and long-lived (approximately 89). To avoid experimental bias, donors of different ages were distributed randomly across sequencing lanes. For two donors (one aged 18 to 30 and one aged 80 or older), the study analyzed two additional independent replicas of 1 million unique cDNA reads from the same blood draw.

The study at large found these results: As age increased, observed TCR beta diversity per million T cells dropped in a roughly linear way, and a significant reduction was already evident by age roughly 40. Compared with the aged group, the long-lived group had more naive CD4+ T cells, fewer expanded clones and increased TCR diversity, a pattern suggesting age selection. The percentage of naive T cells measured by flow cytometry correlated strongly with observed TCR beta diversity. Since profiling was done on bulk unsorted PBMCs, naive and antigen-experienced compartments could not be conclusively compared. Because the CMV infection status of the donors was unknown, age-related changes in expanded clonotypes may potentially have been confounded. Estimates of total diversity from one million sequenced T cells were regarded as lower bounds and underestimates.

This clonotype appeared a few times. It has no known antigen specificity. Germline and junction disagree at one end, which may indicate a read error. The donors were some 39 Caucasian individuals from Russia, aged roughly 6 to 100 years, who were systemically healthy. Approximately 10 milliliters of peripheral blood were collected from each donor into EDTA-treated Vacutainer tubes. PBMCs were isolated by Ficoll-Paque density-gradient centrifugation, with at least 6.5 million obtained per sample. Total RNA, at least 6 micrograms per sample, was extracted from PBMCs with Trizol reagent. For every donor, flow cytometry on a PBMC aliquot measured the percentage of naive CD45RAhigh/CD27high T cells. The CDR3 contains 16 residues, cysteine and phenylalanine counted. The only DNA kept is the CDR3, 48 bases in frame from the first base. As encoded in the germline V gene, CDR1 is MDHEN while CDR2 is SYDVKM.

Library preparation was by 5' RACE. Sequencing used an Illumina HiSeq 2500. A second PCR of about 7 to 12 cycles was run with a J-beta primer mix and a sample-barcoded 5' primer. A template-switch 5' adaptor carrying 12 random nucleotides introduced a unique molecular identifier onto each TCR beta cDNA molecule. At least 2.5 million CDR3-containing paired-end reads were obtained from each sample. The Mint cDNA synthesis kit, primed by a TRBC-specific oligonucleotide, was used to synthesize first-strand cDNA from all RNA. Following uracil-DNA glycosylase treatment, a first 18-cycle PCR with universal primers M1SS and BC2_uni_R was performed on all cDNA. Concerning the study's data processing: Each sample was normalized by randomly selecting 1 million high-quality reads, each carrying a distinct molecular identifier. Instead of being binned into consensus sequences, reads that shared molecular identifiers were thrown out. MiTCR, set to a Q25 quality threshold and the strictest error-elimination algorithm, was used for CDR3 identification, clonotype clustering and error correction. A nonparametric unseen species model using Euler transformation provided a lower-bound estimate of total TCR beta diversity. Clones were called with MiXCR by TCRdb after fastp trimmed the public reads at Q25, and only in-frame beta chains were retained. Each CDR3 protein appears once, grouped with its most common genes and DNA. TCRdb, not the original authors, processed these V and J calls. Recorded for this sample are some 1.7 million distinct CDR3 sequences; about 30% of them occurred a single time. In total, the top ten clones hold 7.7% of the sample.

Here the chain combines TRBV28 and TRBJ2-5; TRBD2 aligns with 14 central bases. The specimen was blood. The origin of this receptor is a woman aged 25 to 45 in good health. The DNA reads TGTACCAGCAGTTCACGACTAGCGGGGGGGCGGGAGACCCAGTACTTC. Translated, it gives CTSSSRLAGGRETQYF.